Below, 23 T cell receptor beta chains from the same sample are listed, as sequenced in a study of blood T cell repertoires in COVID-19. TCRdb's copy holds only in-frame clones and misses some; the assay was immunoSEQ multiplex PCR. The sample contains 60,000 to 75,000 clones, about nine tenths of which appear only once. The sequenced material came from peripheral blood. The receptors originated from a man between 45 and 60 years old with active COVID-19.

The genes are TRBV27 and TRBJ1-3; 7 positions match TRBD1. With 5 bases clipped from V and 4 bases from J, the junction kept 8 bases outside the gene matches. The germline V gene encodes CDR1 MNHEY and CDR2 SMNVEV (reference sequence). The CDR3 length is 15 residues. CDR3 DNA: TGTGCCAGCAGTCGCGACAGGGCTACAGGAAACACCATATATTTT. Protein sequence: CASSRDRATGNTIYF.

The J gene is TRBJ1-4, the V gene TRBV5-3; TRBD1 matches 7 bases. TRBV5-3 qualifies as an ORF whose function is uncertain. V was pared by 4 bases and J by 4 bases, with 28 bases of the junction left unmatched. The CDR3 has 22 amino acids. For the CDR3, the DNA is TGTGCCAGAAGCCGGGCGAGGGACAGCAATTTGGGTTTAGAACGAAATAATGAAAAACTGTTTTTT. Amino acid sequence: CARSRARDSNLGLERNNEKLFF.

The gene calls are TRBV19 and TRBJ2-1; TRBD1 matches at 11 bases. The J segment lost 2 bases and the V segment lost 6 bases, leaving 0 bases of the junction unmatched. Germline V CDR1 and CDR2: LNHDA, SQIVND (reference sequence). CDR3 length equals 14 residues. The CDR3 nucleotides read TGTGCCAGTAGGGGACAGGGGGCCTACAATGAGCAGTTCTTC. This codes for CASRGQGAYNEQFF.

This chain connects TRBV5-1 to TRBJ1-2; D remains ambiguous. The germline V and J ends were trimmed by 2 bases and 8 bases, with 13 bases remaining between them. The CDR3 length is 13 residues. Germline V gene sequence: CDR1 SGHRS, CDR2 YFSETQ. The CDR3 spells CASSFGRVEGYTF. The CDR3 bases are TGCGCCAGCAGCTTTGGGCGTGTAGAGGGCTACACCTTC.

This CDR3 is CASSHLSGGAVEQFF. For the CDR3, the DNA is TGTGCCAGCAGCCACCTTAGCGGGGGGGCCGTTGAGCAGTTCTTC. The chain employs TRBV3-1 (or the pseudogene TRBV3-2) and TRBJ2-1; 11 bases line up with TRBD2. Germline V gene lookup returns CDR1 LGHDT and CDR2 YNNKEL (reference sequence). V was clipped by 3 bases and J by 9 bases; unmatched bases: 7. The CDR3 is made up of 15 amino acids.

This chain uses TRBV19 with TRBJ1-1; 9 bases agree with TRBD1. CDR1 and CDR2 from the germline V gene are LNHDA and SQIVND (reference sequence). The CDR3 is 15 residues long. V trimming: 7 bases; J trimming: 5 bases; junction bases outside the gene matches: 11. CDR3 protein: CASTSQGAGRTEAFF. The CDR3 DNA sequence: TGTGCCAGTACGTCACAGGGGGCTGGAAGGACTGAAGCTTTCTTT.

The J gene is TRBJ2-4, the V gene TRBV30, with 9 bases identical to TRBD1. Per the germline V gene, CDR1 is GTSNPN and CDR2 is SVGIG (reference sequence). The ends lost 3 bases at V and 6 bases at J; junction bases unmatched: 3. The CDR3 spans 13 residues. The CDR3 DNA follows: TGTGCCTGGAGGCGGACAGGGGTAAACATTCAGTACTTC. Protein: CAWRRTGVNIQYF.

The chain combines TRBV27 with TRBJ2-3; 10 nucleotides line up with TRBD2. With V trimmed by 2 bases and J by 3 bases, 5 bases remained unmatched. The CDR3 is 16 residues long. The germline gives CDR1 MNHEY, CDR2 SMNVEV (reference sequence). CDR3 protein: CASSLEASGRTDTQYF. The CDR3 DNA sequence: TGTGCCAGCAGTTTAGAGGCTAGCGGGAGAACAGATACGCAGTATTTT.

A single count supports this clone. The V gene is TRBV29-1, the J gene TRBJ1-2; D ambiguous. The V gene lost 4 bases and the J gene lost 1 base, with 10 bases spanning the gap. The CDR3 has 13 residues. Germline CDR1 is SQVTM and CDR2 is ANQGSEA. DNA for the CDR3: TGCAGCGTTGTAGCCAGTTTTAACTATGGCTACACCTTC. This gives the protein CSVVASFNYGYTF.

This rearrangement joins TRBV5-6 to TRBJ2-7; D is possibly TRBD2 (6 bases). The germline V and J ends were trimmed by 7 bases and 2 bases, with 13 bases remaining between them. CDR1 is SGHDT and CDR2 is YYEEEE in the germline V gene. The CDR3 has 13 amino acids. Here the CDR3 DNA reads TGTGCCAGCGAAACAGGCGGGGCCTACGAGCAGTACTTC. It codes for CASETGGAYEQYF. Based on the CDR3 plus reference TRBV5-6 and TRBJ2-7, the full variable domain is DAGVTQSPTHLIKTRGQQVTLRCSPKSGHDTVSWYQQALGQGPQFIFQYYEEEERQRGNFPDRFSGHQFPNYSSELNVNALLLGDSALYLCASETGGAYEQYFGPGTRLTVT.

The rearrangement links TRBV7-9 to TRBJ2-3, with 7 nucleotides matching TRBD2. The CDR3 contains 14 residues. Germline CDR1 is SEHNR and CDR2 is FQNEAQ (reference sequence). Unmatched junction bases numbered 7, after V lost 5 bases and J lost 5 bases. DNA for the CDR3: TGTGCCAGCAGCCGCGGGGGAACCATAGATACGCAGTATTTT. It specifies CASSRGGTIDTQYF. Complete variable domain (other parts from reference TRBV7-9 and TRBJ2-3): DTGVSQNPRHKITKRGQNVTFRCDPISEHNRLYWYRQTLGQGPEFLTYFQNEAQLEKSRLLSDRFSAERPKGSFSTLEIQRTEQGDSAMYLCASSRGGTIDTQYFGPGTRLTVL.

The rearrangement links TRBV18 to TRBJ2-7, with no clear D. Trimming stripped 3 bases from V and 6 bases from J, with 12 bases between. The CDR3 covers 13 residues. The germline gives CDR1 KGHSH, CDR2 LQKENI. The DNA of the CDR3 is TGTGCCAGCTCACCGGATCGGGTTTCCGAGCAGTACTTC. Protein sequence: CASSPDRVSEQYF.

The chain uses TRBV19 and TRBJ1-2; the D is unclear. The ends were cut back, 2 bases at V and 4 bases at J, with 8 bases in the middle. This CDR3 is 13 amino acids long. Per germline, CDR1 LNHDA and CDR2 SQIVND (reference sequence). The CDR3 DNA sequence: TGTGCCAGTAGTATAAACAGTGCCTATGGCTACACCTTC. Translation: CASSINSAYGYTF.

This clone is labeled medium-sized (0.01 to 0.1%). J is TRBJ1-5 and V is TRBV7-2; 8 bases agree with TRBD1. The V segment lost 3 bases and the J segment 6 bases; nucleotides outside the gene matches: 10. CDR3 length: 16 amino acids. The V gene's germline CDR1 is SGHTA and CDR2 FQGNSA. CDR3 in amino acids: CASSLVTGGRAQPQHF. Written as DNA, the CDR3 is TGTGCCAGCAGCTTGGTTACAGGGGGGAGAGCTCAGCCCCAGCATTTT.

This clone was observed a handful of times. The chain combines TRBV3-1 (or the pseudogene TRBV3-2) with TRBJ2-3; the match to TRBD1 covers 7 bases. The germline V gene has CDR1 LGHDT and CDR2 YNNKEL (reference sequence). The V and J ends lost 4 bases and 3 bases, in that order; junction bases with no gene match: 13. This CDR3 has 17 amino acids. Written as DNA, the CDR3 is TGTGCCAGCAGCCTGTCTAAGGGGGCCCTGACAACAGATACGCAGTATTTT. Amino acid sequence: CASSLSKGALTTDTQYF.

The chain is built from TRBV9 and TRBJ1-4, with D hard to call. The CDR3 is 16 amino acids. Per the germline V gene, CDR1 is SGDLS and CDR2 is YYNGEE. The V end lost 0 bases, the J end lost 5 bases, and 14 bases lay between the germline ends. The CDR3 nucleotides are TGTGCCAGCAGCGTAGCTGAGGGCAGCCTGAATGAAAAACTGTTTTTT. It encodes CASSVAEGSLNEKLFF.

The chain is built from TRBV24-1 and TRBJ2-7, with D maybe TRBD1 (6 bases). Germline CDR1 reads KGHDR; CDR2 reads SFDVKD. V was cut by 1 base and J by 6 bases, with 6 bases left in between. The CDR3 spans 12 residues. The CDR3 sequence is CATSDFRGEQYF. The CDR3 nucleotides are TGTGCCACCAGTGATTTCAGGGGCGAGCAGTACTTC.

J is TRBJ2-7 and V is TRBV28, with D perhaps matching TRBD1 (5 bases). With 5 bases removed from V and 0 bases from J, the gap between germline ends came to 11 bases. The CDR3 is 14 amino acids. The germline CDR1 and CDR2 sequences are MDHEN and SYDVKM. This CDR3 is CASSPPGFSYEQYF. In DNA form, the CDR3 reads TGTGCCAGCAGTCCGCCAGGGTTCTCCTACGAGCAGTACTTC.

The V call is TRBV4-1, the J call TRBJ1-3, with TRBD1 as a possible D gene (5 bases). Trimming shortened V by 1 base and J by 2 bases, and 12 bases separated the two germline ends. Germline CDR1 reads MGHRA; CDR2 reads YSYEKL. This CDR3 is 16 amino acids long. CDR3 sequence: CASSQVGGVAGNTIYF. CDR3 DNA sequence: TGCGCCAGCAGCCAAGTAGGAGGGGTGGCTGGAAACACCATATATTTT.

This sequence joins TRBV7-2 and TRBJ2-5; D is possibly TRBD1 (5 bases). CDR3 length equals 15 residues. Germline loops: CDR1 SGHTA, CDR2 FQGNSA. Trimming took 5 bases from V and 7 from J, leaving 20 bases between them. CDR3 sequence: CASSPEGPRRGTQYF. CDR3 bases: TGTGCCAGCAGCCCCGAAGGCCCTCGAAGGGGGACCCAGTACTTC.

In its sample, this clone was seen once. This rearrangement joins TRBV7-3 to TRBJ1-2; no clear D gene. V was pared by 5 bases and J by 7 bases, with 14 bases between. The CDR3 has 13 residues. CDR1 SGHTA and CDR2 FQGTGA come from the germline V gene. CDR3 in DNA: TGTGCCAGCAGCGGAATTAGGAGGATTGGCTACACCTTC. The encoded protein is CASSGIRRIGYTF.

V gene TRBV9 combines with J gene TRBJ2-5, with 7 bases lining up with TRBD1. This CDR3 has 15 amino acids. Germline V gives CDR1 SGDLS, CDR2 YYNGEE. V dropped 2 bases and J dropped 5; count of bases not matched to a gene: 9. CDR3 nucleotide sequence: TGTGCCAGCAGCGTTAATACAGGGGTGGGCGAGACCCAGTACTTC. Amino acids: CASSVNTGVGETQYF.

The chain joins TRBV6-2 or TRBV6-3 to TRBJ1-2; perhaps TRBD1 as D (6 bases). Germline lookup yields CDR1 MNHEY and CDR2 SVGEGT. Trimming removed 0 bases from V and 6 bases from J, with 11 bases in between. This CDR3 is 14 amino acids long. The DNA for the CDR3 is TGTGCCAGCAGTTACTCGGGTGGGACACATGGCTACACCTTC. It encodes CASSYSGGTHGYTF.